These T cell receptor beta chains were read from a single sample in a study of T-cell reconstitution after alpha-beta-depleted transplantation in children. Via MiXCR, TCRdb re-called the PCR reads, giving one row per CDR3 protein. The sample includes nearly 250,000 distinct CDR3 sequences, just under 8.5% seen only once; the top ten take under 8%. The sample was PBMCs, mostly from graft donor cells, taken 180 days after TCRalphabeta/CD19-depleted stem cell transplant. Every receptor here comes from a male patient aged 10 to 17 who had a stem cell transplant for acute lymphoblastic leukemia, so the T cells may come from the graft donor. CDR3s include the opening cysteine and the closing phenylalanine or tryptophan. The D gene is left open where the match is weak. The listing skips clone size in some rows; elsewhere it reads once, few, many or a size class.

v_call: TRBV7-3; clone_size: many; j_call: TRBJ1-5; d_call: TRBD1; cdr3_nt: TGTGCCAGCAGCTTTTCCACAGGGGCTGATAGCAATCAGCCCCAGCATTTT; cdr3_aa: CASSFSTGADSNQPQHF
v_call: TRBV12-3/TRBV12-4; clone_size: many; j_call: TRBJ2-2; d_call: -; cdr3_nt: TGTGCCAGCAGTACCGGGGAGCTGTTTTTT; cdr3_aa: CASSTGELFF
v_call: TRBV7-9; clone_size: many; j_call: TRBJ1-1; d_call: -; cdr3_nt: TGTGCCAGCAGCTTAAAACAGGGCCGCACTGAAGCTTTCTTT; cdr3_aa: CASSLKQGRTEAFF
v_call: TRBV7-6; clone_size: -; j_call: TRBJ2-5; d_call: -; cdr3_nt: TGTGCCAGCAGCTCGTGGGACCCTCGGGAGACCCAGTACTTC; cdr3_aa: CASSSWDPRETQYF
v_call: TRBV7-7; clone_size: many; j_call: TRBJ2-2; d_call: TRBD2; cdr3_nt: TGTGCTAGCAGCTTAACTAGCGGGAGGGCCATAACCGGGGAGCTGTTTTTT; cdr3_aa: CASSLTSGRAITGELFF
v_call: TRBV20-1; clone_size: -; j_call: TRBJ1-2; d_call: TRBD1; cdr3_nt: TGCAGTGCTAGTCAGGGGGCCGCCTATGGCTACACCTTC; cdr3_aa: CSASQGAAYGYTF
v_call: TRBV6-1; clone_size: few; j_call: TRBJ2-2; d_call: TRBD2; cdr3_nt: TGTGCCAGCAGTGCCACTAGCGGACCTGGGACCGGGGAGCTGTTTTTT; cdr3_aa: CASSATSGPGTGELFF
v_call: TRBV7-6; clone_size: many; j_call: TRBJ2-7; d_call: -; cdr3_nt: TGTGCCAGCAGCTCGGGACCAGAAAACTACGAGCAGTACTTC; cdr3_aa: CASSSGPENYEQYF
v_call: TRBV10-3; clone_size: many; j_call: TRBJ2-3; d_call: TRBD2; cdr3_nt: TGTACCTCTAGCGGGGGAGGAACAGATACGCAGTATTTT; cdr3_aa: CTSSGGGTDTQYF
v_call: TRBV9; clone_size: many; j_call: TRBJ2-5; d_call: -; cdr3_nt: TGTGCCAGCAGCGTAGAAGGCCTCCAAGAGACCCAGTACTTC; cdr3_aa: CASSVEGLQETQYF
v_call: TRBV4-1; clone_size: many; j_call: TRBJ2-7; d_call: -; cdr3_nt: TGCGCCAGCAGCCAAGTAGGTTGGGCCTACGAGCAGTACTTC; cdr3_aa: CASSQVGWAYEQYF
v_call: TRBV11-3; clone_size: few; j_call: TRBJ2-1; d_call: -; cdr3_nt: TGTGCCAGCAGCTTAGAGGGGGGGGGACACAACAATGAGCAGTTCTTC; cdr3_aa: CASSLEGGGHNNEQFF
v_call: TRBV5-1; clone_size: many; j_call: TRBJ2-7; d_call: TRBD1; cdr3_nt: TGCGCCAGCAGCTTGGGAGGACAGGGCGCCTACGAGCAGTACTTC; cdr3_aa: CASSLGGQGAYEQYF
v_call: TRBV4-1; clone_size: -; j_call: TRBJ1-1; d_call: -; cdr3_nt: TGCGCCAGCAGCCAAACTACAGCTGGGGGCACTGAAGCTTTCTTT; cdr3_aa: CASSQTTAGGTEAFF
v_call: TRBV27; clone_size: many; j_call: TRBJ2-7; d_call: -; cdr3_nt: TGTGCCAGCAGGTCGGTAGAGGCCTACGAGCAGTACTTC; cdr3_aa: CASRSVEAYEQYF
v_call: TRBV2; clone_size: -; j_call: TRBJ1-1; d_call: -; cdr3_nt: TGTGCCAGCAGTGATAGGTTCACTGAAGCTTTCTTT; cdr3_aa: CASSDRFTEAFF
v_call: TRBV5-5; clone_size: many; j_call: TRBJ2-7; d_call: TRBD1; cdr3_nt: TGTGCCAGCAGTTTTCCGAAGGACAGGGTCTCCTACGAGCAGTACTTC; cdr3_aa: CASSFPKDRVSYEQYF
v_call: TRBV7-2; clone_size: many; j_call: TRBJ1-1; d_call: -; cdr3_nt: TGTGCCAGCAGCTTAATAAGGGAGAGCACTGAAGCTTTCTTT; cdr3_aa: CASSLIRESTEAFF
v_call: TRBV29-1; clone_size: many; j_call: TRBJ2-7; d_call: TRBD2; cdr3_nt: TGCAGCGTCCAGGGACTAGCGGGAGAAGGGTCCTACGAGCAGTACTTC; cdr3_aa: CSVQGLAGEGSYEQYF
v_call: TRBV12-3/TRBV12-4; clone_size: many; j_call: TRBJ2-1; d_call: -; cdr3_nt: TGTGCCAGCAGTTTGGGGGGGGGCCTTTACAATGAGCAGTTCTTC; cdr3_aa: CASSLGGGLYNEQFF
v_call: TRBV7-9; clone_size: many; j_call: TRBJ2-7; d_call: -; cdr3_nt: TGTGCCAGCAGCTTTACCGGGAACTACGAGCAGTACTTC; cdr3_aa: CASSFTGNYEQYF
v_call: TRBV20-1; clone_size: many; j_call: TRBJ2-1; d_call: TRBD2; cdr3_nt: TGCAGTGCTAGAGAGGGGACTAGCTCCTACAATGAGCAGTTCTTC; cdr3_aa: CSAREGTSSYNEQFF
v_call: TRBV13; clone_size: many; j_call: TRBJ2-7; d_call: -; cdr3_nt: TGTGCCAGCAGCTTAGAGGGCCGACTAGAGCAGTACTTC; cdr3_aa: CASSLEGRLEQYF
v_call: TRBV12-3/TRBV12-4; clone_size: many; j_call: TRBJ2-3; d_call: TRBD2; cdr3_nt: TGTGCCAGCAGCGTAGCGGGAACTTACACAGATACGCAGTATTTT; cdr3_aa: CASSVAGTYTDTQYF
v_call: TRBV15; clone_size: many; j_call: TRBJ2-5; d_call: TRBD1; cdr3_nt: TGTGCCACCAGCGGGCTGGGACAGGGCCTGCAAGAGACCCAGTACTTC; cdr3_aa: CATSGLGQGLQETQYF
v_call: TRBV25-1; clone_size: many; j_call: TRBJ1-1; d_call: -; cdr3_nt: TGTGCCAGCAGCGGAGCGGCGGCCTTTGGAGCTTTCTTT; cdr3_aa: CASSGAAAFGAFF
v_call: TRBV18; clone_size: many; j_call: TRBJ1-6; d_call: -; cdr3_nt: TGTGCCAGCTCACCGGGACGGGCTAATTCACCCCTCCACTTT; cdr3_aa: CASSPGRANSPLHF
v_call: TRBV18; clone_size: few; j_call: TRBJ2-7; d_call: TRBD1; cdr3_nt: TGTGCCAGCTCTCCCCGAGACAGGGCCGAGCAGTACTTC; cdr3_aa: CASSPRDRAEQYF
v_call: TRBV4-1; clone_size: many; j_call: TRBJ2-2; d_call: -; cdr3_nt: TGCGCCAGCAGCCAAGAGGCCAGCTTCACCGGGGAGCTGTTTTTT; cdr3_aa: CASSQEASFTGELFF
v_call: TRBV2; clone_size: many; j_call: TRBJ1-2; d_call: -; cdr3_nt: TGTGCCAGCAGTGAAGAGGAGGGGAGCTATGGCTACACCTTC; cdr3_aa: CASSEEEGSYGYTF
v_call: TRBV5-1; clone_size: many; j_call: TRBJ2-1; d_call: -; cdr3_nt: TGCGCCAGCAGCTTGAGTGCGGAAGAGGAGTTCTTC; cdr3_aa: CASSLSAEEEFF
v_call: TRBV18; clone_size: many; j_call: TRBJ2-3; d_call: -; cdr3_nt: TGTGCCAGCTCACCACTGCTGGGTACGCAGTATTTT; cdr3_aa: CASSPLLGTQYF
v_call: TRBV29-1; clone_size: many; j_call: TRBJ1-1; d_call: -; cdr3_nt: TGCAGCGTTTCTTGGGGAGGCACTGAAGCTTTCTTT; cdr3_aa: CSVSWGGTEAFF
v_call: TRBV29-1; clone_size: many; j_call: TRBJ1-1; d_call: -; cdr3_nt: TGCAGCGTTGTCGGTGGGAGTGAAGCTTTCTTT; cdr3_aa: CSVVGGSEAFF
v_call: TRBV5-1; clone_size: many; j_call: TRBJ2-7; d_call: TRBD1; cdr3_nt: TGCGCCAGCAGCTTGGTGGCGAGGACAGGGGGCGCATACGAGCAGTACTTC; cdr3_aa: CASSLVARTGGAYEQYF
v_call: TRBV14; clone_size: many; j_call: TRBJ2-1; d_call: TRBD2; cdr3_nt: TGTGCCAGCAGCCAAGATGGGCGGGAGCGTTACAATGAGCAGTTCTTC; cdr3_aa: CASSQDGRERYNEQFF
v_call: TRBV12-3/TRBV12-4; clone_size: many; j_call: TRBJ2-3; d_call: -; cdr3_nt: TGTGCCAGCAGTTTAGGAGTTGGGGGCCGCACTCTTAGCACAGATACGCAGTATTTT; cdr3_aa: CASSLGVGGRTLSTDTQYF